These 21 T cell receptor beta chains were all obtained from the same sample, sequenced in a study of OX40 agonist ivuxolimab in advanced cancers. Measured with immunoSEQ multiplex PCR; TCRdb has only the in-frame clones, and not every one. Of some 97,000 clones in the sample, around 93% were seen once. The sample in question was CD4+ or CD8+ T cells sorted from blood, obtained in a trial of the OX40 agonist ivuxolimab. Source of these receptors: an adult with an advanced solid tumor such as melanoma, head and neck, liver or kidney cancer.

The chain uses TRBV6-5 and TRBJ2-7; no clear D gene. The CDR3 sequence is 12 residues long. V was clipped by 2 bases and J by 7 bases, with 9 bases between them. The germline CDR1 and CDR2 sequences are MNHEY and SVGAGI. CDR3 protein: CASSYNSGEQYF. For the CDR3, the DNA is TGTGCCAGCAGTTACAACTCAGGAGAGCAGTACTTC.

The chain is built from TRBV6-1 and TRBJ2-3; weak D call: TRBD2 (6 bases). The CDR3 sequence is 15 residues long. The V gene lost 3 bases and the J gene lost 6 bases, with 16 bases spanning the gap. Germline values: CDR1 MNHNS, CDR2 SASEGT. CDR3 loop: CASSDGGLRMDTQYF. In DNA, the CDR3 is TGTGCCAGCAGTGACGGGGGTCTGCGAATGGATACGCAGTATTTT.

The rearrangement uses TRBV4-2 and TRBJ2-2; TRBD1 matches at 9 bases. Germline values: CDR1 LGHNA, CDR2 YNFKEQ. With V trimmed by 0 bases and J by 4 bases, 3 bases remained unmatched. The CDR3 has 16 amino acids. As DNA, the CDR3 is TGTGCCAGCAGCCAAGACCGGGACAGGGCCACCGGGGAGCTGTTTTTT. Encoded protein: CASSQDRDRATGELFF.

The chain has TRBV18 and TRBJ1-2; tentatively, D is TRBD1 (5 bases). CDR1 KGHSH and CDR2 LQKENI come from the germline V gene. V gave up 5 bases and J gave up 3 bases, with 13 bases separating them. This CDR3 has 14 amino acids. CDR3 residues: CASSSDILDYGYTF. CDR3 sequence (DNA): TGTGCCAGCTCATCGGACATTTTAGACTATGGCTACACCTTC.

The V call is TRBV19, the J call TRBJ1-5; no clear D gene. Trimming shortened V by 5 bases and J by 1 base, and 12 bases separated the two germline ends. Per germline, CDR1 LNHDA and CDR2 SQIVND (reference sequence). This CDR3 spans 15 amino acids. CDR3 DNA sequence: TGTGCCAGTAGTCAGGCAGGCCTAAGCAATCAGCCCCAGCATTTT. As protein: CASSQAGLSNQPQHF.

This CDR3 is CASSAWTGPTDTQYF. The CDR3 region has the DNA TGTGCCAGCAGCGCCTGGACAGGCCCCACAGATACGCAGTATTTT. V gene TRBV9 combines with J gene TRBJ2-3, with 7 bases fitting TRBD1. Germline V gene lookup returns CDR1 SGDLS and CDR2 YYNGEE. V was pared by 3 bases and J by 2 bases, with 6 bases of the junction left unmatched. The CDR3 contains 15 residues.

The genes are TRBV19 and TRBJ2-3, with TRBD2 matching 11 bases. The CDR3 covers 16 residues. V lost 8 bases and J lost 6; bases outside the gene matches: 13. CDR1 is LNHDA and CDR2 is SQIVND in the germline V gene (reference sequence). Here the CDR3 reads CASSRLAGGVSDTQYF. In nucleotides, the CDR3 is TGTGCCAGTTCACGTCTAGCGGGAGGTGTAAGCGATACGCAGTATTTT.

This sequence joins TRBV5-1 and TRBJ1-2; D remains unclear. V was clipped by 5 bases and J by 5 bases, with 16 bases between them. The CDR3 is 14 amino acids. The germline V gene encodes CDR1 SGHRS and CDR2 YFSETQ. CDR3 amino acids: CASSSPPEDYGYTF. In DNA, the CDR3 is TGCGCCAGCAGTTCTCCACCCGAGGATTATGGCTACACCTTC.

V gene TRBV19 combines with J gene TRBJ2-1; 8 bases fit TRBD1. After removal of 5 bases from V and 12 bases from J, the junction contained 9 bases not matched to a gene. The CDR3 runs to 13 residues. Germline CDR1 reads LNHDA; CDR2 reads SQIVND (reference sequence). The CDR3 DNA reads as TGTGCCAGTAGTCCTGCCCGGACAGGGACGCAGTTCTTC. Translation: CASSPARTGTQFF.

The chain recombines TRBV6-5 with TRBJ1-4; the match to TRBD1 covers 9 bases. V dropped 6 bases and J dropped 8; count of bases not matched to a gene: 4. This CDR3 has 13 amino acids. CDR1 and CDR2 from the germline V gene are MNHEY and SVGAGI. This CDR3 is CASRQGAREKLFF. For the CDR3, the DNA is TGTGCCAGCAGACAGGGGGCCCGCGAAAAACTGTTTTTT.

The rearrangement links TRBV6-5 to TRBJ1-3; D is perhaps TRBD1 (5 bases). The CDR3 is 14 amino acids. Trimming cost V 2 bases and J 4 bases, with 9 bases left between them. From germline, CDR1 is MNHEY and CDR2 SVGAGI. As DNA, the CDR3 is TGTGCCAGCAGTTACAAGGGGCACGGAAACACCATATATTTT. Its protein product is CASSYKGHGNTIYF.

The CDR3 nucleotides are TGTGCCACCAGCAGAGATCGAGCGGGAGGGCCCTACGAGCAGTACTTC. As protein: CATSRDRAGGPYEQYF. V gene TRBV15 combines with J gene TRBJ2-7, with 10 bases aligning to TRBD2. V shed 0 bases and J 2 bases; nucleotides not matched to a gene: 4. The germline V gene encodes CDR1 LNHNV and CDR2 YYDKDF (reference sequence). This CDR3 spans 16 amino acids.

This chain connects TRBV28 to TRBJ1-2, with D possibly being TRBD1 (6 bases). Germline CDR1 reads MDHEN; CDR2 reads SYDVKM. CDR3 size: 13 residues. Trimming left V 7 bases short and J 8 bases short, with 17 bases between. This chain's CDR3 is CASTQWTAGGYTF. In DNA form, the CDR3 reads TGTGCCAGCACCCAATGGACAGCTGGGGGCTACACCTTC.

This clone occurred a few times. The chain has TRBV5-1 and TRBJ2-3, with 9 bases fitting TRBD2. Germline V CDR1 and CDR2: SGHRS, YFSETQ. V was clipped by 4 bases and J by 4 bases; unmatched bases: 13. The CDR3 sequence is 17 residues long. The DNA of the CDR3 is TGCGCCAGCAGCGGTACCGGGACTAGCCTCCAGGCAGATACGCAGTATTTT. As protein: CASSGTGTSLQADTQYF.

The chain is built from TRBV2 and TRBJ1-4; D call uncertain. The CDR3 extends over 14 amino acids. The germline V gene has CDR1 SNHLY and CDR2 FYNNEI. The germline V and J ends were trimmed by 3 bases and 3 bases, with 8 bases remaining between them. The CDR3 sequence: CASSEGTSNEKLFF. Here the CDR3 DNA reads TGTGCCAGCAGTGAGGGTACCTCTAATGAAAAACTGTTTTTT. The complete variable domain, with remaining parts taken from reference TRBV2 and TRBJ1-4, reads EPEVTQTPSHQVTQMGQEVILRCVPISNHLYFYWYRQILGQKVEFLVSFYNNEISEKSEIFDDQFSVERPDGSNFTLKIRSTKLEDSAMYFCASSEGTSNEKLFFGSGTQLSVL.

This clone was found once. The chain links TRBV4-2 to TRBJ1-3; D not certain. The CDR3 is 18 amino acids. V shed 3 bases and J shed 0 bases, with 18 bases lying between them. Per germline, CDR1 LGHNA and CDR2 YNFKEQ. The CDR3 here is CASSQRVGGYSSGNTIYF. The DNA for the CDR3 is TGTGCCAGCAGCCAGAGGGTGGGCGGCTATAGCTCTGGAAACACCATATATTTT.

Written as DNA, the CDR3 is TGTGCCAGCAGCTTAACCGGGACAGGGGATCAGCCCCAGCATTTT. Protein sequence: CASSLTGTGDQPQHF. This sequence joins TRBV5-8 and TRBJ1-5, with TRBD1 matching 10 bases. Per the germline V gene, CDR1 is SGHTS and CDR2 is YDEGEE. CDR3 length equals 15 residues. The junction had 4 bases not matched to a gene; V was cut back by 2 bases and J by 5 bases.

V usage is TRBV5-8 and J usage is TRBJ2-7; 8 nucleotides align to TRBD2. The ends lost 4 bases at V and 2 bases at J; junction bases unmatched: 5. The CDR3 contains 14 residues. The germline gives CDR1 SGHTS, CDR2 YDEGEE. For the CDR3, the DNA is TGTGCCAGCAGCGGGCCGGGACTAGCCTACGAGCAGTACTTC. Its protein product is CASSGPGLAYEQYF.

To note about this clone: Additional DNA sequences in this sample encode the identical CDR3. This chain connects TRBV30 to TRBJ1-5, with D tentatively TRBD1 (5 bases). There are 14 residues in the CDR3. Trimming removed 2 bases at V and 4 bases at J, with 12 bases between. The germline CDR1 and CDR2 sequences are GTSNPN and SVGIG (reference sequence). Here the CDR3 reads CAWSRGSGNQPQHF. The CDR3 DNA reads TGTGCCTGGAGTAGGGGTTCTGGGAATCAGCCCCAGCATTTT.

The J gene is TRBJ2-1, the V gene TRBV9; 8 bases are a match to TRBD2. This CDR3 comprises 16 residues. CDR1 and CDR2 (germline): SGDLS, YYNGEE. The J segment lost 0 bases and the V segment lost 0 bases, leaving 2 bases of the junction unmatched. The CDR3, as DNA: TGTGCCAGCAGCGTAGCGGGGGGGAGCTCCTACAATGAGCAGTTCTTC. Encoded protein: CASSVAGGSSYNEQFF.

This chain links TRBV10-2 with TRBJ2-7; 7 bases are shared with TRBD1. J gave up 5 bases and V 6 bases, and 10 bases lay outside the gene matches. Germline loops: CDR1 WSHSY, CDR2 SAAADI. There are 14 residues in the CDR3. This chain's CDR3 is CASSLDRLTNEQYF. The CDR3 nucleotides read TGCGCCAGCAGCTTGGACAGGCTGACGAACGAGCAGTACTTC.